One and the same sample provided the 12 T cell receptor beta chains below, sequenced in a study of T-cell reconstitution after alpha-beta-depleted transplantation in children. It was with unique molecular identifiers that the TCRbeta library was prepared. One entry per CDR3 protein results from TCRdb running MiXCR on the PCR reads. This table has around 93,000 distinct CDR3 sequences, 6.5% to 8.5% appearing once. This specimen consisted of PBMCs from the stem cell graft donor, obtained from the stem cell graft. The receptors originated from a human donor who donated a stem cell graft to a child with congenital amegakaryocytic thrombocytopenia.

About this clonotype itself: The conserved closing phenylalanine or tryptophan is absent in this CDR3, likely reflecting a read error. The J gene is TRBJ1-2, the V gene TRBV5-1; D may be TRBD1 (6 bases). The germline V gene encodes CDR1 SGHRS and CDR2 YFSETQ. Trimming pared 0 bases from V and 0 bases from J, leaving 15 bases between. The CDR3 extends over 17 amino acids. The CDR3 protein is CASSLGQGPYSNYGYTL. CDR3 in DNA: TGCGCCAGCAGCTTGGGGCAGGGGCCCTACTCTAACTATGGCTACACCTTG.

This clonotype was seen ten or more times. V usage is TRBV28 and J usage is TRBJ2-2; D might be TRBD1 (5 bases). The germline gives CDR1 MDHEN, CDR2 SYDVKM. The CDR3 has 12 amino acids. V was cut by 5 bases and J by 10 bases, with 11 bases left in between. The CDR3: CASSAQGTELFF. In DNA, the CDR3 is TGTGCCAGCAGTGCGCAGGGTACGGAGCTGTTTTTT.

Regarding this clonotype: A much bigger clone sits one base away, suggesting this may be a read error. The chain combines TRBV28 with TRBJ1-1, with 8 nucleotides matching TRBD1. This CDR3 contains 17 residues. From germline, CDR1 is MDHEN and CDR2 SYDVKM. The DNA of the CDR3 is TGTGCCAGCGGTTTATATGGACAGGGACCCATGAACACTGAAGCTTTCTTT. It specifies CASGLYGQGPMNTEAFF.

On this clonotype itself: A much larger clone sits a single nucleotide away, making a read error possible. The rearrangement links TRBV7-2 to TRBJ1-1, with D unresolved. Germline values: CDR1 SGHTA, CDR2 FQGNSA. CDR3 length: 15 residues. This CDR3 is CASSLKVGPNTEVFF. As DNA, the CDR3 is TGTGCCAGCAGCTTAAAGGTTGGGCCCAACACTGAAGTTTTCTTT.

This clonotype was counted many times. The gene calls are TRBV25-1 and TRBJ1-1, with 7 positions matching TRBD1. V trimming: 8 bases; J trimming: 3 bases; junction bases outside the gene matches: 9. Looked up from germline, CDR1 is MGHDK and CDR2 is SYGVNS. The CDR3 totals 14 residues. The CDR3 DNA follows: TGTGCCAGCGACGCAGGGGGGAGGGACACTGAAGCTTTCTTT. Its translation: CASDAGGRDTEAFF.

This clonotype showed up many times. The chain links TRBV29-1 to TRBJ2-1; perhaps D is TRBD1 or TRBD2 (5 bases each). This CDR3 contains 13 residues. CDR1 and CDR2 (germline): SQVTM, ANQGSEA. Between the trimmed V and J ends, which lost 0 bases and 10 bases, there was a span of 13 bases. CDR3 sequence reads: CSVEEGTQREQFF. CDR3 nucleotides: TGCAGCGTTGAAGAAGGGACCCAACGGGAGCAGTTCTTC.

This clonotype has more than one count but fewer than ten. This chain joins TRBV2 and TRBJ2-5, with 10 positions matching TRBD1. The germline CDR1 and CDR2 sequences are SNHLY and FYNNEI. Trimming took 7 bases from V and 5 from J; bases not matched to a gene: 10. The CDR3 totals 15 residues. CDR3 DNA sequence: TGTGCCAGCAAGGACAGGGGGGAAATATTGGAGACCCAGTACTTC. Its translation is CASKDRGEILETQYF.

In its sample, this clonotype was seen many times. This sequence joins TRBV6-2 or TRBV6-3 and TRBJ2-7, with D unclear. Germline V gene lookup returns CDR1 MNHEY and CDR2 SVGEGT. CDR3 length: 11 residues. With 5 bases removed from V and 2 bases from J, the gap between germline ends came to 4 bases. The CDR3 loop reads CASSTTYEQYF. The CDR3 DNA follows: TGTGCCAGCAGTACAACCTACGAGCAGTACTTC.

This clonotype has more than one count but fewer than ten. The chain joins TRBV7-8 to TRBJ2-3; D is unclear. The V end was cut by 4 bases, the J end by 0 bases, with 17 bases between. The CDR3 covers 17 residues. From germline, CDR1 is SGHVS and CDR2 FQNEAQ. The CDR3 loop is CASSSLSGIGSTDTQYF. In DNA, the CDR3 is TGTGCCAGCAGCTCCCTTTCTGGCATCGGTAGCACAGATACGCAGTATTTT.

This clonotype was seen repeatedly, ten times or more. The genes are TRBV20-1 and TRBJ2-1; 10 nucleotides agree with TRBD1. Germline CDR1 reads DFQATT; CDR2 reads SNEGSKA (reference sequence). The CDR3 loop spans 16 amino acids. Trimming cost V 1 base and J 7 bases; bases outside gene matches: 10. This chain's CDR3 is CSARGVTGQGLNEQFF. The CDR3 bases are TGCAGTGCTAGAGGAGTAACGGGACAGGGGTTAAATGAGCAGTTCTTC.

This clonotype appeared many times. CDR3 region: CASSPPGRSNEKLFF. As DNA, the CDR3 is TGTGCCAGCAGCCCCCCGGGACGGAGTAATGAAAAACTGTTTTTT. The genes are TRBV7-2 and TRBJ1-4, with D possibly matching TRBD1 (5 bases). In germline, CDR1 is SGHTA, CDR2 FQGNSA. CDR3 size: 15 residues. The V and J ends lost 5 bases and 4 bases respectively, with 14 bases between them. Filled out from reference TRBV7-2 and TRBJ1-4, the complete variable domain reads GAGVSQSPSNKVTEKGKDVELRCDPISGHTALYWYRQSLGQGLEFLIYFQGNSAPDKSGLPSDRFSAERTGGSVSTLTIQRTQQEDSAVYLCASSPPGRSNEKLFFGSGTQLSVL.

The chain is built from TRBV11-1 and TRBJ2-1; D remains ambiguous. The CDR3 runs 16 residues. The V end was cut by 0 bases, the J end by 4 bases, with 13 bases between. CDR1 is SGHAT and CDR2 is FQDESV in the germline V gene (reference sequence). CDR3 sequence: CASSLAPLVGYNEQFF. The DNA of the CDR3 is TGTGCCAGCAGCTTAGCCCCCCTAGTCGGTTACAATGAGCAGTTCTTC.